Below are 30 T cell receptor beta chains sequenced from a single sample in a study of blood T cell repertoires in COVID-19. Some clones are missing from TCRdb's copy, which holds only in-frame ones; the method was immunoSEQ multiplex PCR. The sample has approximately 150,000 clones; around 89% are singletons. The sample comprised peripheral blood. The receptors come from a man aged 18 to 30 with COVID-19, enrolled during active disease.

This clone has only one observation. The chain links TRBV28 to TRBJ1-1; no reliable D call. CDR3 length equals 13 residues. V lost 4 bases, J lost 1 base, and 7 bases lay in between. Germline lookup yields CDR1 MDHEN and CDR2 SYDVKM. CDR3: CASSYPGNTEAFF. CDR3 nucleotide sequence: TGTGCCAGCAGTTATCCAGGGAACACTGAAGCTTTCTTT. Based on the CDR3 plus reference TRBV28 and TRBJ1-1, the full variable domain is DVKVTQSSRYLVKRTGEKVFLECVQDMDHENMFWYRQDPGLGLRLIYFSYDVKMKEKGDIPEGYSVSREKKERFSLILESASTNQTSMYLCASSYPGNTEAFFGQGTRLTVV.

The chain couples TRBV6-6 to TRBJ2-2; TRBD1 is a possible D gene (8 bases). Trimming removed 7 bases at V and 3 bases at J, with 15 bases between. Germline lookup yields CDR1 MNHNY and CDR2 SVGAGI (reference sequence). The CDR3 has 15 amino acids. The CDR3 DNA follows: TGTGCCAGCACTGTACAGGGGGGGTACACCGGGGAGCTGTTTTTT. Translating it yields CASTVQGGYTGELFF.

The chain combines TRBV12-3 or TRBV12-4 with TRBJ1-2, with 8 bases that match TRBD1. The CDR3 covers 13 residues. J gave up 7 bases and V 4 bases, and 5 bases lay outside the gene matches. CDR3 sequence reads: CASSSGQGGGYTF. The CDR3 DNA reads as TGTGCCAGCAGTTCTGGACAGGGCGGTGGCTACACCTTC.

The chain uses TRBV29-1 and TRBJ2-3; D remains unclear. The germline V gene has CDR1 SQVTM and CDR2 ANQGSEA. Trimming stripped 5 bases from V and 0 bases from J, with 9 bases between. CDR3 size: 13 residues. The CDR3 DNA follows: TGCAGCGTTTCGTCAGATAGCACAGATACGCAGTATTTT. Its translation is CSVSSDSTDTQYF.

The chain is built from TRBV4-3 and TRBJ2-3, with TRBD2 matching 7 bases. CDR3 length equals 16 residues. Germline CDR1 and CDR2: LGHNA and YSLEER. V gave up 4 bases and J gave up 5 bases; unmatched junction bases: 12. CDR3 sequence: CASSRVTSSILDTQYF. The CDR3 DNA sequence: TGCGCCAGCAGCCGAGTGACTAGCTCAATCTTAGATACGCAGTATTTT.

This chain links TRBV5-6 with TRBJ2-1; D is possibly TRBD1 (6 bases). The CDR3 has 16 amino acids. V gave up 0 bases and J gave up 0 bases, with 10 bases separating them. In germline, CDR1 is SGHDT, CDR2 YYEEEE. The CDR3 region has the DNA TGTGCCAGCAGCTTGGGGGGGCCCAGCTCCTACAATGAGCAGTTCTTC. Protein sequence: CASSLGGPSSYNEQFF.

This chain links TRBV30 with TRBJ2-2, with D possibly TRBD2 on 5 matching bases. The germline V gene encodes CDR1 GTSNPN and CDR2 SVGIG (reference sequence). This CDR3 spans 13 amino acids. V was trimmed by 5 bases and J by 5 bases, leaving 12 bases between them. Here the CDR3 reads CAWRRTVTGELFF. CDR3 nucleotide sequence: TGTGCCTGGCGACGGACTGTTACCGGGGAGCTGTTTTTT.

The chain's CDR3 is CASSYRPGLDHEQYF. DNA of the CDR3: TGTGCCAGCAGTTATCGCCCGGGACTAGATCACGAGCAGTACTTC. The rearrangement links TRBV6-5 to TRBJ2-7, with 8 bases matching TRBD2. V was clipped by 3 bases and J by 5 bases; unmatched bases: 9. This CDR3 region has 15 residues. CDR1 MNHEY and CDR2 SVGAGI come from the germline V gene.

This rearrangement joins TRBV27 to TRBJ1-1; the D gene is possibly TRBD1 (5 bases). This CDR3 has 15 residues. The germline V gene has CDR1 MNHEY and CDR2 SMNVEV (reference sequence). V lost 2 bases to trimming and J lost 3 bases, with 13 bases between them. DNA of the CDR3: TGTGCCAGCAGTTTAAGTCCAGGGAGGGACACTGAAGCTTTCTTT. The encoded protein is CASSLSPGRDTEAFF.

This sequence joins TRBV9 and TRBJ2-3; weak D call: TRBD1 (5 bases). The germline V gene encodes CDR1 SGDLS and CDR2 YYNGEE. This CDR3 has 11 residues. The ends were cut back, 7 bases at V and 3 bases at J, with 6 bases in the middle. The CDR3 protein is CASAGTDTQYF. CDR3 DNA: TGTGCCAGCGCAGGGACAGATACGCAGTATTTT.

The chain links TRBV27 to TRBJ1-3; D not certain. CDR3 length equals 14 residues. Germline V gene data show CDR1 as MNHEY and CDR2 as SMNVEV (reference sequence). Deletions cut 5 bases from V and 0 bases from J, with 8 bases between. CDR3 sequence (DNA): TGTGCCAGCAGTCCGCGGAGCTCTGGAAACACCATATATTTT. This translates into CASSPRSSGNTIYF.

The J gene is TRBJ2-2, the V gene TRBV27, with D maybe TRBD2 (5 bases). Per the germline V gene, CDR1 is MNHEY and CDR2 is SMNVEV (reference sequence). Trimming cost V 7 bases and J 1 base, with 13 bases left between them. The CDR3 runs 15 residues. DNA of the CDR3: TGTGCCAGCACCCAGCTCCGGGGGAACACCGGGGAGCTGTTTTTT. It codes for CASTQLRGNTGELFF.

This chain joins TRBV24-1 and TRBJ2-5; 7 bases are shared with TRBD2. The V gene's germline CDR1 is KGHDR and CDR2 SFDVKD. The J segment lost 3 bases and the V segment lost 4 bases, leaving 13 bases of the junction unmatched. This CDR3 region has 17 residues. The CDR3 nucleotides read TGTGCCACCAGTGACCGGACCTACGGGACTAATGAAGAGACCCAGTACTTC. Protein: CATSDRTYGTNEETQYF.

CDR3 loop: CASRGTGTGLFEQYF. The DNA for the CDR3 is TGTGCAAGTCGCGGAACCGGGACAGGACTGTTCGAGCAGTACTTC. The genes are TRBV12-2 and TRBJ2-7; the table names TRBD1, a call not compared with the DNA. TRBV12-2 is shown as a pseudogene. This CDR3 has 15 amino acids.

This chain connects TRBV30 to TRBJ1-5; maybe TRBD1 (6 bases). This CDR3 has 16 residues. Trimming took off 1 base at V and 3 bases at J, with 16 bases between the two ends. In germline, CDR1 is GTSNPN, CDR2 SVGIG (reference sequence). The CDR3 DNA follows: TGTGCCTGGAGTGGTTTCGGGGGGCAGGACAATCAGCCCCAGCATTTT. Protein product: CAWSGFGGQDNQPQHF.

This chain uses TRBV2 with TRBJ2-7, with D possibly matching TRBD2 (6 bases). V lost 7 bases to trimming and J lost 5 bases, with 12 bases between them. CDR1 SNHLY and CDR2 FYNNEI come from the germline V gene. The CDR3 spans 12 residues. The CDR3 here is CASTGGWDEQYF. CDR3 bases: TGTGCCAGCACTGGGGGGTGGGACGAGCAGTACTTC.

The chain combines TRBV5-1 with TRBJ1-1; D is possibly TRBD1 (5 bases). CDR1 SGHRS and CDR2 YFSETQ come from the germline V gene. V lost 0 bases and J lost 6, with 12 bases in between. There are 14 residues in the CDR3. The CDR3 DNA sequence: TGCGCCAGCAGCTTGGGACAGCTTGGCTCTGAAGCTTTCTTT. Translating gives CASSLGQLGSEAFF.

The chain is built from TRBV18 and TRBJ2-1; 10 bases are shared with TRBD2. The V and J ends lost 5 bases and 8 bases, in that order; junction bases with no gene match: 12. This CDR3 is 16 amino acids long. CDR1 KGHSH and CDR2 LQKENI come from the germline V gene. The CDR3 DNA sequence: TGTGCCAGCTCATCGACAGCGGGAGGGACTGGGGATGAGCAGTTCTTC. This sequence encodes CASSSTAGGTGDEQFF.

The chain uses TRBV15 and TRBJ1-6; D uncertain. The CDR3 has 14 amino acids. Per the germline V gene, CDR1 is LNHNV and CDR2 is YYDKDF (reference sequence). V was clipped by 0 bases and J by 10 bases, with 10 bases between them. For the CDR3, the DNA is TGTGCCACCAGCAGAGATGGGAGCGGCTCACCCCTCCACTTT. Protein: CATSRDGSGSPLHF.

This clone turned up a few times. The V and J genes are TRBV6-2 or TRBV6-3 and TRBJ2-7; D is uncertain. Trimming cost V 4 bases and J 3 bases, with 13 bases left between them. Germline loops: CDR1 MNHEY, CDR2 SVGEGT. The CDR3 runs 14 residues. CDR3 amino acids: CASSLRSEIYEQYF. CDR3 in DNA: TGTGCCAGCAGTTTGCGGTCGGAAATCTACGAGCAGTACTTC.

The rearrangement joins TRBV6-2 or TRBV6-3 to TRBJ2-1; 14 bases agree with TRBD2. The CDR3 has 19 amino acids. CDR1 is MNHEY, CDR2 SVGEGT, per germline. Trimming took 2 bases from V and 5 from J; bases not matched to a gene: 11. The chain's CDR3 is CASSYPGLAGEVGDNEQFF. Written as DNA, the CDR3 is TGTGCCAGCAGTTACCCGGGACTAGCGGGAGAGGTAGGGGACAATGAGCAGTTCTTC.

The gene calls are TRBV7-2 and TRBJ2-1, with 8 positions matching TRBD1. J was trimmed by 6 bases and V by 5 bases; bases with no gene match: 6. The CDR3 spans 14 residues. Germline V gene lookup returns CDR1 SGHTA and CDR2 FQGNSA. CDR3 bases: TGTGCCAGCAGCCAAGACAGGGGCGCCAATGAGCAGTTCTTC. Its protein product is CASSQDRGANEQFF. Full variable domain (remainder filled in from reference TRBV7-2 and TRBJ2-1): GAGVSQSPSNKVTEKGKDVELRCDPISGHTALYWYRQSLGQGLEFLIYFQGNSAPDKSGLPSDRFSAERTGGSVSTLTIQRTQQEDSAVYLCASSQDRGANEQFFGPGTRLTVL.

This sequence joins TRBV13 and TRBJ2-1, with 8 bases identical to TRBD2. Germline CDR1 PRHDT, CDR2 FYEKMQ (reference sequence). J lost 5 bases, V lost 5 bases, and 11 bases had no gene match. This CDR3 spans 16 amino acids. The DNA for the CDR3 is TGTGCCAGCAGCCCAGGACCGGGACTAGAGGACAATGAGCAGTTCTTC. Protein: CASSPGPGLEDNEQFF. The whole variable domain, remainder taken from reference TRBV13 and TRBJ2-1, is AAGVIQSPRHLIKEKRETATLKCYPIPRHDTVYWYQQGPGQDPQFLISFYEKMQSDKGSIPDRFSAQQFSDYHSELNMSSLELGDSALYFCASSPGPGLEDNEQFFGPGTRLTVL.

The J gene is TRBJ2-3, the V gene TRBV5-8, with 8 bases identical to TRBD2. V lost 2 bases, J lost 4 bases, and 9 bases stayed unmatched. In germline, CDR1 is SGHTS, CDR2 YDEGEE. The CDR3 has 16 amino acids. CDR3 residues: CASSFGAGGVPDTQYF. In nucleotides, the CDR3 is TGTGCCAGCAGCTTCGGGGCGGGGGGAGTCCCAGATACGCAGTATTTT.

This clone appeared a single time. This sequence joins TRBV19 and TRBJ2-7; 10 bases agree with TRBD1. Unmatched junction bases numbered 5, after V lost 3 bases and J lost 3 bases. The CDR3 covers 15 residues. Per the germline V gene, CDR1 is LNHDA and CDR2 is SQIVND (reference sequence). The CDR3 is CASSITGTGVYEQYF. CDR3 coding DNA: TGTGCCAGTAGTATTACCGGGACAGGGGTCTACGAGCAGTACTTC.

This clone appeared a single time. V is TRBV27 and J is TRBJ2-7; 9 nucleotides agree with TRBD2. V dropped 4 bases and J dropped 3; count of bases not matched to a gene: 4. Germline CDR1 is MNHEY and CDR2 is SMNVEV (reference sequence). CDR3 size: 14 residues. This CDR3 is CASSSQTSGYEQYF. The CDR3 DNA reads as TGTGCCAGCAGTTCGCAGACTAGCGGCTACGAGCAGTACTTC.

A single count supports this clone. A junction end diverges from the germline sequence, so it may reflect a read error. J is TRBJ1-4 and V is TRBV2; D uncertain. The CDR3 has 14 amino acids. CDR1 and CDR2 (germline): SNHLY, FYNNEI. CDR3 amino acids: CAIGWLGTNEKLLF. CDR3 bases: TGTGCCATCGGCTGGCTCGGAACTAATGAAAAACTGCTTTTT. Looking up the rest from reference TRBV2 and TRBJ1-4 gives the full variable domain: EPEVTQTPSHQVTQMGQEVILRCVPISNHLYFYWYRQILGQKVEFLVSFYNNEISEKSEIFDDQFSVERPDGSNFTLKIRSTKLEDSAMYFCAIGWLGTNEKLLFGSGTQLSVL.

The chain is built from TRBV6-5 and TRBJ2-7, with TRBD2 matching 8 bases. CDR3 length: 16 residues. CDR1 is MNHEY and CDR2 is SVGAGI in the germline V gene. V gave up 0 bases and J gave up 2 bases; unmatched junction bases: 6. The CDR3 coding sequence is TGTGCCAGCAGTTACTCCCTTGGACTAGCCCCCTACGAGCAGTACTTC. Translation: CASSYSLGLAPYEQYF.

This rearrangement joins TRBV28 to TRBJ2-1; maybe TRBD2 (5 bases). This CDR3 contains 15 residues. Germline V CDR1 and CDR2: MDHEN, SYDVKM. V dropped 2 bases and J dropped 5 bases, with 13 bases sitting between them. The chain's CDR3 is CASSLIQSGNNEQFF. DNA of the CDR3: TGTGCCAGCAGTTTAATTCAGTCGGGGAACAATGAGCAGTTCTTC.

This chain uses TRBV4-3 with TRBJ2-7; 7 bases match TRBD1. This CDR3 is 17 amino acids long. The germline V gene encodes CDR1 LGHNA and CDR2 YSLEER. V lost 3 bases to trimming and J lost 3 bases; unmatched junction nucleotides: 14. The CDR3 sequence: CASSQGKDRTPLYEQYF. The CDR3 nucleotides read TGCGCCAGCAGCCAGGGAAAGGACAGGACACCCCTCTACGAGCAGTACTTC.